These 30 T cell receptor beta chains originate from one sample sequenced in a study of identical twins. From the 5' RACE reads, TCRdb called clonotypes with MiXCR, one entry per CDR3 protein. The sample has approximately 190,000 distinct CDR3 sequences, about 16% seen once. These data were also reused for a study on T cells expressing NK-cell markers.

Sequenced material: CD8+ T cells sorted from blood. All receptors come from a young woman in good health.

The rearrangement joins TRBV6-5 to TRBJ2-5; D is tentatively TRBD1 or TRBD2 (5 bases each). The CDR3 sequence is 16 residues long. Germline V gene sequence: CDR1 MNHEY, CDR2 SVGAGI. V was pared by 0 bases and J by 4 bases, with 15 bases between. The DNA of the CDR3 is TGTGCCAGCAGTTACTCTTTTTGGGCAGGGACAGAGACCCAGTACTTC. It translates to CASSYSFWAGTETQYF.

This chain connects TRBV6-4 to TRBJ2-7, with 10 bases lining up with TRBD1. This CDR3 is built from 15 residues. Germline values: CDR1 MRHNA, CDR2 SNTAGT. J was trimmed by 4 bases and V by 2 bases; bases with no gene match: 5. CDR3 amino acids: CASSDGGTGEYEQYF. The CDR3, as DNA: TGTGCCAGCAGTGACGGAGGGACAGGGGAATACGAGCAGTACTTC.

V and J are TRBV5-5 and TRBJ1-4; TRBD1 agrees at 8 bases. CDR3 length: 14 residues. The V segment lost 6 bases and the J segment 6 bases; nucleotides outside the gene matches: 7. Germline CDR1 reads SGHKS; CDR2 reads YYEKEE (reference sequence). CDR3 in DNA: TGTGCCAGCACCCTAGACAGGGGCCATGAAAAACTGTTTTTT. Its translation is CASTLDRGHEKLFF.

The table lists this clonotype with many counts. V gene TRBV7-9 combines with J gene TRBJ2-7, with TRBD1 as a possible D gene (6 bases). The CDR3 spans 12 residues. The germline CDR1 and CDR2 sequences are SEHNR and FQNEAQ (reference sequence). The germline V and J ends were trimmed by 5 bases and 6 bases, with 11 bases remaining between them. CDR3 residues: CASSPVRGEQYF. CDR3 DNA: TGTGCCAGCAGCCCTGTCAGGGGCGAGCAGTACTTC.

The CDR3 region has the DNA TGTGCCAGCAAACCGGGACTCCCTGGTCATGAGCAGTTCTTC. It yields the protein CASKPGLPGHEQFF. This rearrangement joins TRBV27 to TRBJ2-1, with D perhaps matching TRBD2 (6 bases). From germline, CDR1 is MNHEY and CDR2 SMNVEV (reference sequence). The V gene lost 7 bases and the J gene lost 8 bases, with 18 bases spanning the gap. The CDR3 loop spans 14 amino acids.

The CDR3 loop reads CASSQFDGYEQYF. In DNA, the CDR3 is TGTGCCAGCAGCCAATTTGACGGCTACGAGCAGTACTTC. The V gene is TRBV3-1, the J gene TRBJ2-7, with D unresolved. The CDR3 has 13 residues. V lost 2 bases to trimming and J lost 3 bases, with 8 bases between them. Germline V gives CDR1 LGHDT, CDR2 YNNKEL (reference sequence).

This clonotype was observed once. V usage is TRBV12-5 and J usage is TRBJ2-1; D is unresolved. V shed 0 bases and J shed 1 base, with 10 bases lying between them. This CDR3 region has 16 residues. Germline values: CDR1 LGHNT, CDR2 FRNRAP. CDR3 sequence: CASGLVVGVSYNEQFF. The CDR3 DNA is TGTGCTAGTGGTTTGGTAGTTGGGGTATCCTACAATGAGCAGTTCTTC. Drawing the rest from reference TRBV12-5 and TRBJ2-1, the complete variable domain is DARVTQTPRHKVTEMGQEVTMRCQPILGHNTVFWYRQTMMQGLELLAYFRNRAPLDDSGMPKDRFSAEMPDATLATLKIQPSEPRDSAVYFCASGLVVGVSYNEQFFGPGTRLTVL.

Concerning this clonotype: A much larger clone lies one base from this, so it may be a read error. The chain combines TRBV12-3 or TRBV12-4 with TRBJ2-6; D not resolved. The CDR3 consists of 13 residues. Trimming shortened V by 6 bases and J by 0 bases, and 3 bases separated the two germline ends. CDR3 nucleotide sequence: TGTGCCAGCAGGGTCTCTGGGGCCAACGTCCTGACTTTC. This sequence encodes CASRVSGANVLTF.

This clonotype was seen more than once but under ten times. The V call is TRBV10-3, the J call TRBJ2-2, with TRBD1 as a possible D gene (6 bases). CDR3 length: 17 amino acids. The germline gives CDR1 ENHRY, CDR2 SYGVKD. The germline V and J ends were trimmed by 7 bases and 6 bases, with 24 bases remaining between them. CDR3 loop: CAINPGQPSVLAGELFF. CDR3 nucleotides: TGTGCCATCAACCCTGGACAGCCTTCCGTGCTTGCCGGGGAGCTGTTTTTT.

This rearrangement joins TRBV12-3 or TRBV12-4 to TRBJ2-7, with D uncertain. With 5 bases removed from V and 5 bases from J, the gap between germline ends came to 7 bases. The CDR3 has 11 residues. The CDR3 DNA reads as TGTGCCAGCAGTACCACCCACGAGCAGTACTTC. Translating it yields CASSTTHEQYF.

The genes are TRBV20-1 and TRBJ2-7; TRBD2 might be the D (7 bases). Trimming took off 8 bases at V and 0 bases at J, with 17 bases between the two ends. The CDR3 runs 14 residues. Germline CDR1 and CDR2: DFQATT and SNEGSKA (reference sequence). CDR3 DNA sequence: TGCAGTATCATGGGGGGGCAGAGCTCCTACGAGCAGTACTTC. Protein product: CSIMGGQSSYEQYF.

Only a few counts were recorded for this clonotype. This rearrangement joins TRBV14 to TRBJ2-7; 10 positions agree with TRBD2. The CDR3 covers 16 residues. Per germline, CDR1 SGHDN and CDR2 FVKESK. The V gene end was trimmed by 4 bases and the J gene end by 4 bases; junction bases not matched to a gene: 10. The CDR3 region has the DNA TGTGCCAGCAGCCCGTTACTAGCGGGAAATCAATACGAGCAGTACTTC. It codes for CASSPLLAGNQYEQYF.

The chain has TRBV6-5 and TRBJ1-4; D not resolved. CDR1 is MNHEY and CDR2 is SVGAGI in the germline V gene. The CDR3 spans 16 residues. Trimming shortened V by 4 bases and J by 6 bases, and 18 bases separated the two germline ends. In DNA form, the CDR3 reads TGTGCCAGCAGTTCCTTGGGCCCCAACGGAGATGAAAAACTGTTTTTT. Residues: CASSSLGPNGDEKLFF.

The table lists this clonotype with a count of one. The CDR3 region has the DNA TGCAGTGCTATGGTCCGGGAGGTATCCTACAATGAGCAGTTCTTC. Its protein product is CSAMVREVSYNEQFF. V is TRBV20-1 and J is TRBJ2-1, with 7 positions matching TRBD2. The CDR3 spans 15 residues. Germline V gene data show CDR1 as DFQATT and CDR2 as SNEGSKA (reference sequence). V lost 4 bases to trimming and J lost 1 base; unmatched junction nucleotides: 7.

About this clonotype itself: A much larger clone lies one base from this, so it may be a read error. V gene TRBV6-6 combines with J gene TRBJ2-2, with a possible D match to TRBD2 (6 bases). The germline CDR1 and CDR2 sequences are MNHNY and SVGAGI (reference sequence). This CDR3 is 12 amino acids long. Here the CDR3 DNA reads TGTGCCACTTACTTAGCGTCGGGGGAGCTGGTTTTT. Translation: CATYLASGELVF.

The chain combines TRBV9 with TRBJ2-5; TRBD2 aligns across 9 bases. Germline CDR1 SGDLS, CDR2 YYNGEE. V gave up 4 bases and J gave up 3 bases; unmatched junction bases: 10. This CDR3 has 16 amino acids. CDR3 coding DNA: TGTGCCAGCAGCATAGGGACTAGCAGATTTAAAGAGACCCAGTACTTC. The encoded protein is CASSIGTSRFKETQYF.

This clonotype was counted a few times. V and J are TRBV20-1 and TRBJ1-4; D call uncertain. The V gene lost 1 base and the J gene lost 6 bases, with 12 bases spanning the gap. Germline loops: CDR1 DFQATT, CDR2 SNEGSKA (reference sequence). The CDR3 loop spans 14 amino acids. In DNA, the CDR3 is TGCAGTGCTAGAGGGCACGGGCTCTATGAAAAACTGTTTTTT. Amino acids: CSARGHGLYEKLFF.

This clonotype was seen more than once but under ten times. This chain uses TRBV20-1 with TRBJ2-5; no clear D. The ends were cut back, 3 bases at V and 7 bases at J, with 18 bases in the middle. The CDR3 spans 14 residues. CDR1 is DFQATT, CDR2 SNEGSKA, per germline (reference sequence). The CDR3 here is CSARDLDGKGTQYF. CDR3 sequence (DNA): TGCAGTGCTAGGGACCTAGATGGGAAAGGGACCCAGTACTTC.

The genes are TRBV29-1 and TRBJ1-1, with D possibly TRBD1 on 6 matching bases. V was cut by 4 bases and J by 3 bases, with 9 bases left in between. The CDR3 contains 12 residues. Germline loops: CDR1 SQVTM, CDR2 ANQGSEA. The CDR3 coding sequence is TGCAGCGTTGGGGGGCCGGACACTGAAGCTTTCTTT. This encodes CSVGGPDTEAFF.

This clonotype was seen a handful of times. DNA for the CDR3: TGTGCCAGCAGCTTGGCCGATTGGCTAGGGGAGACCCAGTACTTC. This encodes CASSLADWLGETQYF. The chain uses TRBV5-5 and TRBJ2-5; D remains ambiguous. V gave up 0 bases and J gave up 5 bases, with 14 bases separating them. This CDR3 spans 15 amino acids. Germline lookup yields CDR1 SGHKS and CDR2 YYEKEE (reference sequence).

This chain joins TRBV7-9 and TRBJ2-7; TRBD1 matches 10 bases. Unmatched junction bases numbered 9, after V lost 2 bases and J lost 5 bases. There are 16 residues in the CDR3. The germline gives CDR1 SEHNR, CDR2 FQNEAQ (reference sequence). The CDR3 loop is CASSLITGTGEDEQYF. CDR3 in DNA: TGTGCCAGCAGCTTAATAACTGGGACAGGGGAGGACGAGCAGTACTTC. The variable domain in full, with the rest retrieved from reference TRBV7-9 and TRBJ2-7, is DTGVSQNPRHKITKRGQNVTFRCDPISEHNRLYWYRQTLGQGPEFLTYFQNEAQLEKSRLLSDRFSAERPKGSFSTLEIQRTEQGDSAMYLCASSLITGTGEDEQYFGPGTRLTVT.

This clonotype has a handful of counts. The chain joins TRBV12-3 or TRBV12-4 to TRBJ1-1, with D perhaps matching TRBD1 (6 bases). The CDR3 is 13 amino acids. Deletions cut 6 bases from V and 7 bases from J, with 15 bases between. This CDR3 is CASRSTGNYEAFF. The CDR3 region has the DNA TGTGCCAGCAGATCCACAGGGAATTATGAAGCTTTCTTT.

J is TRBJ2-1 and V is TRBV4-3, with 11 bases aligning to TRBD2. This CDR3 has 15 amino acids. The junction had 8 bases not matched to a gene; V was cut back by 6 bases and J by 7 bases. The germline gives CDR1 LGHNA, CDR2 YSLEER. The CDR3 protein is CASSDTSGSLNEQFF. CDR3 DNA: TGCGCCAGCAGTGATACTAGCGGGAGTCTGAATGAGCAGTTCTTC.

A few counts support this clonotype. V and J are TRBV12-3 or TRBV12-4 and TRBJ2-2; unclear D gene. Trimming cost V 2 bases and J 9 bases, with 4 bases left between them. The CDR3 covers 11 residues. CDR3 bases: TGTGCCAGCAGTTTACGATGGGAGCTGTTTTTT. Protein sequence: CASSLRWELFF.

This clonotype has a handful of counts. This sequence joins TRBV4-3 and TRBJ2-7; D not certain. Germline CDR1 and CDR2: LGHNA and YSLEER. The V end was cut by 3 bases, the J end by 7 bases, with 13 bases between. The CDR3 loop spans 13 amino acids. CDR3 bases: TGCGCCAGCAGCCAGGCTATAGGGTTGGAGCAGTACTTC. Translated, it gives CASSQAIGLEQYF.

The chain employs TRBV18 and TRBJ2-3; tentatively, D is TRBD2 (5 bases). This CDR3 contains 13 residues. Germline CDR1 reads KGHSH; CDR2 reads LQKENI. Deletions cut 0 bases from V and 7 bases from J, with 8 bases between. The CDR3 DNA follows: TGTGCCAGCTCACCACCGCAGGACTATACGCAGTATTTT. It is translated as CASSPPQDYTQYF. The variable domain in full, completed from reference TRBV18 and TRBJ2-3, reads NAGVMQNPRHLVRRRGQEARLRCSPMKGHSHVYWYRQLPEEGLKFMVYLQKENIIDESGMPKERFSAEFPKEGPSILRIQQVVRGDSAAYFCASSPPQDYTQYFGPGTRLTVL.

A few counts support this clonotype. The CDR3: CASRPRDPLPSDTQYF. The CDR3 DNA follows: TGTGCCAGCAGACCCCGGGACCCTCTCCCTTCAGATACGCAGTATTTT. This rearrangement joins TRBV5-6 to TRBJ2-3; D may correspond to TRBD1 or TRBD2 (5 bases each). The V and J ends lost 5 bases and 4 bases respectively, with 20 bases between them. This CDR3 has 16 residues. The germline V gene encodes CDR1 SGHDT and CDR2 YYEEEE.

This clonotype has a count of ten or more. The chain has TRBV28 and TRBJ1-5; 8 nucleotides line up with TRBD1. Germline trimming cut 2 bases from V and 2 bases from J; bases unmatched to any gene: 2. This CDR3 comprises 15 residues. CDR1 is MDHEN, CDR2 SYDVKM, per germline. CDR3 sequence reads: CASSLQGAGNQPQHF. The CDR3 DNA reads as TGTGCCAGCAGTTTACAGGGGGCCGGCAATCAGCCCCAGCATTTT. Variable domain in full (rest from reference TRBV28 and TRBJ1-5): DVKVTQSSRYLVKRTGEKVFLECVQDMDHENMFWYRQDPGLGLRLIYFSYDVKMKEKGDIPEGYSVSREKKERFSLILESASTNQTSMYLCASSLQGAGNQPQHFGDGTRLSIL.

The rearrangement links TRBV6-1 to TRBJ2-5; D is possibly TRBD1 or TRBD2 (7 bases each). With 8 bases removed from V and 5 bases from J, the gap between germline ends came to 18 bases. The CDR3 totals 14 residues. Germline assignment: CDR1 MNHNS and CDR2 SASEGT. The CDR3 sequence is CASRRRGGGETQYF. CDR3 nucleotides: TGTGCCAGCCGGCGGAGGGGAGGGGGCGAGACCCAGTACTTC.

V is TRBV12-3 or TRBV12-4 and J is TRBJ1-5; D is ambiguous. The CDR3 is 14 residues long. V lost 0 bases to trimming and J lost 6 bases, with 9 bases between them. Here the CDR3 DNA reads TGTGCCAGCAGTTTAGCAGGCGGACGTCAGCCCCAGCATTTT. Protein product: CASSLAGGRQPQHF.